This T cell receptor (beta chain) was sequenced during a study of T cell responses to AZD1222 COVID-19 vaccine. Points from the study as a whole: Donors, mostly white British, included more females; clonal diversity was possibly underestimated.

Regarding this clone: Its target is not known.

This CDR3 is built from 14 residues. CDR1 is LGHNA, CDR2 YNFKEQ, per germline. V shed 0 bases and J shed 6 bases, with 6 bases lying between them. Here immunoSEQ multiplex PCR was the method, and the copy in TCRdb shows in-frame clones only, minus some. Here the sample spans 95,000 to 150,000 clones, about 92% being singletons. This rearrangement joins TRBV4-2 to TRBJ1-6; no firm D call. Material: peripheral blood, obtained 28 days after the second AZD1222 dose. The sequence was collected from an adult who received the AZD1222 COVID-19 vaccine. The CDR3 nucleotides read TGTGCCAGCAGCCAAGAGGCGGGTAATTCACCCCTCCACTTT. As protein: CASSQEAGNSPLHF.